This TCR beta chain comes out of a study of CD8 T cells in ankylosing spondylitis. General study findings and limits: Characteristic, it appeared, of ankylosing spondylitis blood was a TCR beta motif of fewer than 10 highly homologous variants. CD8+ disease-linked clones were present at relatively low frequencies in blood. Disease-linked clones were reportedly significantly enriched in matched ankylosing spondylitis synovial fluid.

Molecular-barcoded quantitative 5'-RACE produced these TCR beta libraries. TCRdb ran MiXCR on the 5' RACE reads and lists one entry per CDR3 protein. This table holds around 890,000 distinct CDR3 sequences, about 12% found once. This CDR3 has 15 residues. V shed 4 bases and J shed 4 bases, with 17 bases lying between them. CDR1 and CDR2 (germline): SGHRS, YFSETQ. This clonotype was detected only a few times. The antigen is undetermined. The chain links TRBV5-1 to TRBJ1-1; no reliable D call. Sequenced material: blood, either unsorted or a sorted T cell fraction (not recorded which). This TCR derives from a male donor with ankylosing spondylitis. DNA for the CDR3: TGCGCCAGCAGCGCCGGGAACCCCCGTGGCACTGAAGCTTTCTTT. As protein: CASSAGNPRGTEAFF.